This T cell receptor (beta chain) was observed in a study of early T cells in non-severe SARS-CoV-2 infection (dated by TCRdb to the early 2020s). Some background on the complete study: Because TCR sequencing relied on bulk RNA taken from unsorted whole blood, pairing of alpha and beta chains was not possible.

As concerns this clonotype: Its antigen is currently not known. Qualities for individual bases were not recorded, and no much larger clone is one base off.

The investigation overall reported the following: VDJdb matching was skewed toward anti-spike CD8 responses and likely underestimated virus-specific expansions, missing private and CD4 specificities.

The study was a case-control design nested within a healthcare worker cohort in London, UK, with weekly nasopharyngeal swab PCR tests and blood sampling. Healthcare workers were recruited during the week of the UK lockdown, between 23 and 31 March 2020, and followed weekly for up to roughly 15 weeks. Libraries were constructed by 5' RACE. Sequencing relied on a NextSeq 500. In the TCR library protocol, unique molecular identifiers were attached to individual cDNA molecules to correct for PCR bias and sequencing error. Both TCR alpha and beta chains were sequenced, and tight co-correlation was observed between alpha and beta sequence abundances in each sample. In the source study's methods: Decombinator V4 was used to annotate the V gene, J gene and CDR3 of the TCR sequences. Expanded TCRs were defined as changing significantly between any two time points under a Poisson model with p below 0.0001. Abundances of TCRs were expressed as counts per million after normalisation to the total number of TCRs sequenced in each sample. MAIT TCRs were defined by TRAV1-2 paired with TRAJ12, TRAJ20 or TRAJ33, and iNKT TCRs by TRAV10 paired with TRAJ18. A search of VDJdb, accessed on 1 November 2021, was run for TCRs annotated to CMV, EBV and SARS-CoV-2, with TCRs annotated for multiple antigens excluded. The public reads were run again by TCRdb, first through fastp at Q25 and then through MiXCR, and only productive beta chains were kept. Identical CDR3 proteins give one entry, which carries the most common genes and DNA. TCRdb's processing, not the authors', yielded these V and J calls. The sample yields some 82,000 distinct CDR3 sequences; roughly 12% were counted once. The ten most abundant clones make up about 4.6% of the sample.

V loses 3 bases of germline sequence and J loses 2 bases, and the interval between the two ends is 11 bases. The CDR3, cysteine through phenylalanine, is 15 amino acids long. Only CDR3 DNA is held: 45 bases, read in frame from base 1. Via the germline V gene, CDR1 is KGHSH and CDR2 LQKENI. This TCR was recovered from an adult who was a healthcare worker with PCR-confirmed SARS-CoV-2 infection or an uninfected control (not recorded which). The sequences come from whole blood, collected at baseline. The chain was built from TRBV18 and TRBJ2-1, with the D call tentatively TRBD1 or TRBD2, each fitting 6 bases. Here the CDR3 is given as CASSPGGSPYNEQFF. At the DNA level, the sequence is TGTGCCAGCTCACCCGGGGGCAGCCCCTACAATGAGCAGTTCTTC.